The T cell receptor (beta chain) described here comes from a study of CD8+ T cells in alopecia areata. This clone was observed a single time. The treatment is: oral pan-JAK inhibitor, 5-10 mg twice daily. Reverse transcription of extracted RNA yielded cDNA, which provided the sequencing template. Method: immunoSEQ multiplex PCR; TCRdb's copy keeps in-frame clones and lacks some. The sample has about 210,000 clones, around 65% seen once; the top ten hold more than 1%. Germline values: CDR1 LGHNA, CDR2 YNFKEQ. Trimming stripped 4 bases from V and 4 bases from J, with 25 bases between. This CDR3 has 19 amino acids.

This material consisted of CD4+ T cells sorted from blood, taken at week 44, from a patient treated with tofacitinib. The sequence derives from a human donor with alopecia areata. The chain combines TRBV4-2 with TRBJ1-4, with a weak D call TRBD1 (6 bases). CDR3 sequence reads: CASSPRYRSLGADNEKLFF. The DNA of the CDR3 is TGTGCCAGCAGCCCACGTTATCGGTCTCTGGGGGCCGATAATGAAAAACTGTTTTTT.